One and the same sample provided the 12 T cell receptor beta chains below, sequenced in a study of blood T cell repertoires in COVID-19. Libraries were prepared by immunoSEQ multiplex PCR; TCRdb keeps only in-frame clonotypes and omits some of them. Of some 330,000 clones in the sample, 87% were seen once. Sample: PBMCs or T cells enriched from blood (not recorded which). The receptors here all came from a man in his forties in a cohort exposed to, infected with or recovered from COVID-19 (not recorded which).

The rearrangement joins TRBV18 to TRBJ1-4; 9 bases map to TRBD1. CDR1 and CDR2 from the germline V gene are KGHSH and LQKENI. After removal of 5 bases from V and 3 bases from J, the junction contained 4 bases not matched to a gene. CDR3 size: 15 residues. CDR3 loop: CASSFGQGSNEKLFF. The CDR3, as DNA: TGTGCCAGCTCATTTGGACAGGGGTCTAATGAAAAACTGTTTTTT.

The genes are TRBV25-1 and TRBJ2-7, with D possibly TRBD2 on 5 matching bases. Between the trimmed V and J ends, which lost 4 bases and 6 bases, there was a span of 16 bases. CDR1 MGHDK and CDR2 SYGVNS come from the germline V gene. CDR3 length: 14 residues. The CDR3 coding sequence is TGTGCCAGCAGTGCTCCACTAGGACTCAGCGAGCAGTACTTC. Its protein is CASSAPLGLSEQYF.

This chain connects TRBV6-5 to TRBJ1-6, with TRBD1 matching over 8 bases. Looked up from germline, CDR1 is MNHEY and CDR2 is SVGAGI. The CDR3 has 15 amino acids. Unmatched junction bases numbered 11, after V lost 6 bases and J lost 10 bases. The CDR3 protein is CASRTGQGAGSPLHF. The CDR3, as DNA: TGTGCCAGCAGAACCGGACAGGGAGCGGGCTCACCCCTCCACTTT.

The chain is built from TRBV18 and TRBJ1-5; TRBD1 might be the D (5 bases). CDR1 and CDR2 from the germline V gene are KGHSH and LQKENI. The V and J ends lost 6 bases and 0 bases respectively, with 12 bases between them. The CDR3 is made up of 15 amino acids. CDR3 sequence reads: CASSGWGYSNQPQHF. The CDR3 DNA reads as TGTGCCAGCTCTGGGTGGGGCTATAGCAATCAGCCCCAGCATTTT. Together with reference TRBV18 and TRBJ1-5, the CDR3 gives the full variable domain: NAGVMQNPRHLVRRRGQEARLRCSPMKGHSHVYWYRQLPEEGLKFMVYLQKENIIDESGMPKERFSAEFPKEGPSILRIQQVVRGDSAAYFCASSGWGYSNQPQHFGDGTRLSIL.

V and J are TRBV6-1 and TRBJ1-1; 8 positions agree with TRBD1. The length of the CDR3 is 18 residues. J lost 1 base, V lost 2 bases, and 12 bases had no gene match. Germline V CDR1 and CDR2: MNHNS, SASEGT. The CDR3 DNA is TGTGCCAGCAGTGAAAAGGGACAGGAGTTTTTAACGAACACTGAAGCTTTCTTT. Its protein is CASSEKGQEFLTNTEAFF.

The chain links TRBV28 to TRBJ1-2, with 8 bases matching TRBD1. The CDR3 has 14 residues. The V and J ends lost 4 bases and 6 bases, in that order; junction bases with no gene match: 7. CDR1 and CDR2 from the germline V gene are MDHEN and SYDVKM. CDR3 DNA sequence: TGTGCCAGCAGTTCCCCAGGACAGGGTGATGGCTACACCTTC. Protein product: CASSSPGQGDGYTF.

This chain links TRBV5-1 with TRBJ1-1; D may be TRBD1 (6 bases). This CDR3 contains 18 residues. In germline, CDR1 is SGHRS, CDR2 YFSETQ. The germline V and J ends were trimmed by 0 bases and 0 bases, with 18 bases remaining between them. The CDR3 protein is CASSLATGFRDMNTEAFF. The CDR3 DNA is TGCGCCAGCAGCTTGGCGACAGGTTTTCGAGATATGAACACTGAAGCTTTCTTT.

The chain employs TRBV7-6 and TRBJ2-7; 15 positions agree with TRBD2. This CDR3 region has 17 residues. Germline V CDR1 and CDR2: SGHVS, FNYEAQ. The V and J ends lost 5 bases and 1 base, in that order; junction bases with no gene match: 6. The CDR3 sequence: CASSLGLAGGLSYEQYF. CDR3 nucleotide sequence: TGTGCCAGCAGCCTGGGACTAGCGGGAGGACTATCCTACGAGCAGTACTTC.

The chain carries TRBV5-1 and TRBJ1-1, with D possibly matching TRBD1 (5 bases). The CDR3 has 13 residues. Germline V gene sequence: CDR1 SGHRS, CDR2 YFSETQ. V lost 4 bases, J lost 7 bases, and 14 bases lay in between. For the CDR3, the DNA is TGCGCCAGCAGCCCGACCTCGGGGGGTGAAGCTTTCTTT. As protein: CASSPTSGGEAFF.

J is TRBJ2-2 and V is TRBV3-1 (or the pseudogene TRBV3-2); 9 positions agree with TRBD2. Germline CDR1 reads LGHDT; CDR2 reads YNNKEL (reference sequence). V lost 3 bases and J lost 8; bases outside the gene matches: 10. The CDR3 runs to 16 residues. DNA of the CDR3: TGTGCCAGCAGCCACCCACCAGGTAGCGGGAGAGGGGAGCTGTTTTTT. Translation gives CASSHPPGSGRGELFF.

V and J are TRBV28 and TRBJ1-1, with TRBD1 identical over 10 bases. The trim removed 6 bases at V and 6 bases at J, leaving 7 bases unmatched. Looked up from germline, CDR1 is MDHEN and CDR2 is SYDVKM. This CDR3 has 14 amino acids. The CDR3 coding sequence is TGTGCCAGCAGCAGACAGGGGGCTTGGCCTGAAGCTTTCTTT. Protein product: CASSRQGAWPEAFF.

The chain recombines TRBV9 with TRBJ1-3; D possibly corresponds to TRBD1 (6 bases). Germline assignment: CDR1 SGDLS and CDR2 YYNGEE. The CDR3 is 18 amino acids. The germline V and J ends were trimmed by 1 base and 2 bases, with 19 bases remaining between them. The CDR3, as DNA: TGTGCCAGCAGCGTAACCGCAGGGGATCTAATGGCTGGAAACACCATATATTTT. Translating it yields CASSVTAGDLMAGNTIYF.